The 15 T cell receptor beta chains in this list originate from one sample, sequenced in a study of T cells in Graves' hyperthyroidism and ophthalmopathy. It was RNA transcripts that yielded the amplified TCR beta CDR3 regions. The HTBI primer set served for first-round RT-PCR of the TCR CDR3. TCRdb re-called the multiplex PCR reads with MiXCR, one entry per CDR3 protein. Among under 300,000 distinct CDR3 sequences listed, roughly 14% were seen once. Sequencing input: blood. These receptors all come from a woman aged 25 to 39 with Graves' hyperthyroidism that later progressed to Graves' ophthalmopathy.

This clonotype was seen a handful of times. CDR3 residues: CASSWPIVEGHSYNEQFF. The CDR3 bases are TGTGCCAGCAGCTGGCCCATTGTGGAGGGCCATAGCTACAATGAGCAGTTCTTC. V and J are TRBV7-9 and TRBJ2-1; D is possibly TRBD2 (6 bases). Germline CDR1 is SEHNR and CDR2 is FQNEAQ (reference sequence). This CDR3 spans 18 amino acids. V shed 4 bases and J shed 3 bases, with 22 bases lying between them.

The chain employs TRBV24-1 and TRBJ2-4; 8 bases match TRBD2. Trimming removed 5 bases from V and 3 bases from J; junction bases left unmatched: 14. The CDR3 covers 18 residues. CDR1 and CDR2 from the germline V gene are KGHDR and SFDVKD. The CDR3 DNA is TGTGCCACCAGTGCAAACCCCGGGGGGGGGCCGGGCAAAAACATTCAGTACTTC. It translates to CATSANPGGGPGKNIQYF.

A few counts support this clonotype. The chain joins TRBV7-9 to TRBJ2-2; 11 bases align to TRBD2. V lost 10 bases and J lost 2; bases outside the gene matches: 9. The CDR3 runs 16 residues. Per germline, CDR1 SEHNR and CDR2 FQNEAQ (reference sequence). CDR3 bases: TGTGCCACCCCACCGGGACTAGCGGCTAACACCGGGGAGCTGTTTTTT. Its translation: CATPPGLAANTGELFF.

The sample holds many counts of this clonotype. The rearrangement joins TRBV12-3 or TRBV12-4 to TRBJ1-3, with D hard to call. The CDR3 has 11 amino acids. The germline V and J ends were trimmed by 3 bases and 3 bases, with 0 bases remaining between them. In DNA, the CDR3 is TGTGCCAGCAGTTTTGGAAACACCATATATTTT. Amino acids: CASSFGNTIYF.

Many counts were recorded for this clonotype. This chain links TRBV29-1 with TRBJ2-7, with 10 bases aligning to TRBD1. After removal of 6 bases from V and 3 bases from J, the junction contained 2 bases not matched to a gene. The CDR3 sequence is 12 residues long. Per germline, CDR1 SQVTM and CDR2 ANQGSEA. The CDR3 region is CSVWDRGYEQYF. The CDR3 DNA is TGCAGCGTATGGGACAGGGGCTACGAGCAGTACTTC.

This clonotype has at least ten counts. The chain couples TRBV5-8 to TRBJ1-5; D may be TRBD1 (6 bases). CDR1 is SGHTS and CDR2 is YDEGEE in the germline V gene. This CDR3 is built from 14 residues. V lost 3 bases and J 3 bases, leaving 10 bases between the germline ends. The CDR3 is CASSYRTANQPQHF. The CDR3 nucleotides read TGTGCCAGCAGCTACCGGACAGCCAATCAGCCCCAGCATTTT.

This clonotype was recorded at least ten times. V gene TRBV28 combines with J gene TRBJ2-2; D is undetermined. This CDR3 has 17 amino acids. Germline CDR1 reads MDHEN; CDR2 reads SYDVKM. The V end was cut by 2 bases, the J end by 0 bases, with 13 bases between. This chain's CDR3 is CASSLHRVNSNTGELFF. For the CDR3, the DNA is TGTGCCAGCAGTTTACACAGAGTAAACTCGAACACCGGGGAGCTGTTTTTT.

The sample holds many counts of this clonotype. V is TRBV6-5 and J is TRBJ2-2; 9 nucleotides agree with TRBD2. CDR3 size: 16 residues. The junction had 7 bases not matched to a gene; V was cut back by 2 bases and J by 6 bases. Germline values: CDR1 MNHEY, CDR2 SVGAGI. The CDR3 spells CASSYASGILAGELFF. CDR3 nucleotides: TGTGCCAGCAGTTACGCTAGCGGGATACTTGCCGGGGAGCTGTTTTTT.

This clonotype was detected ten times or more. The gene calls are TRBV11-2 and TRBJ1-1; 7 positions agree with TRBD1. Germline V gives CDR1 SGHAT, CDR2 FQNNGV. The CDR3 runs 15 residues. The V and J ends lost 7 bases and 1 base, in that order; junction bases with no gene match: 9. CDR3 sequence reads: CASTPGRGPNTEAFF. The CDR3 coding sequence is TGTGCCAGCACCCCGGGGAGGGGGCCGAACACTGAAGCTTTCTTT.

The chain links TRBV4-1 to TRBJ1-1, with TRBD1 as a possible D gene (6 bases). Germline-derived CDR1 and CDR2 are MGHRA and YSYEKL. The CDR3 is 15 amino acids. Trimming shortened V by 0 bases and J by 5 bases, and 13 bases separated the two germline ends. This chain's CDR3 is CASSQDRGSGTEAFF. The CDR3 DNA reads as TGCGCCAGCAGCCAAGACAGGGGCTCGGGGACTGAAGCTTTCTTT.

The chain employs TRBV28 and TRBJ1-5; unclear D gene. The CDR3 runs 13 residues. V lost 2 bases, J lost 7 bases, and 9 bases lay in between. Germline-derived CDR1 and CDR2 are MDHEN and SYDVKM. The CDR3, as DNA: TGTGCCAGCAGTTTAATGGGAGGGCAGCCCCAGCATTTT. Its translation is CASSLMGGQPQHF.

With respect to this clonotype: A much bigger clone sits one base away, suggesting this may be a read error. This rearrangement joins TRBV6-2 or TRBV6-3 to TRBJ2-1, with a weak D call TRBD1 (8 bases). Per the germline V gene, CDR1 is MNHEY and CDR2 is SVGEGT. The CDR3 is 18 residues long. CDR3 loop: CASSYAGGSSGLYSEQFF. The CDR3 DNA is TGTGCCAGCAGTTACGCAGGGGGCTCTAGCGGTCTCTACAGTGAGCAGTTCTTC.

This clonotype was picked up many times. The chain links TRBV7-6 to TRBJ2-5, with 7 nucleotides matching TRBD1. Germline V CDR1 and CDR2: SGHVS, FNYEAQ. This CDR3 spans 14 amino acids. V lost 5 bases, J lost 5 bases, and 8 bases stayed unmatched. DNA of the CDR3: TGTGCCAGCAGCCAACAGGGGTTTAGGGAGACCCAGTACTTC. Protein sequence: CASSQQGFRETQYF.

This clonotype has just a few counts. This chain joins TRBV7-9 and TRBJ2-7; D could derive from TRBD1 or TRBD2 (5 bases each). The germline V gene encodes CDR1 SEHNR and CDR2 FQNEAQ (reference sequence). V lost 5 bases and J 4 bases, leaving 18 bases between the germline ends. This CDR3 is built from 15 residues. CDR3 protein: CASSITGTDQYEQYF. For the CDR3, the DNA is TGTGCCAGCAGCATAACCGGGACGGACCAGTACGAGCAGTACTTC.

This clonotype was observed at least ten times. The chain is built from TRBV9 and TRBJ2-2; TRBD2 matches 11 bases. The ends lost 0 bases at V and 7 bases at J; junction bases unmatched: 2. CDR3 length equals 15 residues. Germline V CDR1 and CDR2: SGDLS, YYNGEE. The CDR3: CASSVVAGGSGELFF. The CDR3 DNA sequence: TGTGCCAGCAGCGTAGTAGCGGGAGGGAGCGGGGAGCTGTTTTTT.